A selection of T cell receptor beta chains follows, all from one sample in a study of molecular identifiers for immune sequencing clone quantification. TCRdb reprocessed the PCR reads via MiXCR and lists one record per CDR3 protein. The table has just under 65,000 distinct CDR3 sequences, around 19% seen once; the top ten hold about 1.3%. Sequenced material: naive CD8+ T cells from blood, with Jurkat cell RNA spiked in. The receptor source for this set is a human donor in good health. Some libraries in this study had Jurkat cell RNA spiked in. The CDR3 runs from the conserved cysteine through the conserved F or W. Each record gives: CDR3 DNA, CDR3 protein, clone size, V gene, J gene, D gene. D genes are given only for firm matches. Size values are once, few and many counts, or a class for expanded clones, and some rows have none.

TGTGCCAGCAGCTCTCTACAGGGGGCATTTACTGAAGCTTTCTTT,CASSSLQGAFTEAFF,-,TRBV3-1,TRBJ1-1,TRBD1
TGCGCCAGCAGCCAGGGGACGGCAGCCTACAATGAGCAGTTCTTC,CASSQGTAAYNEQFF,many,TRBV4-1,TRBJ2-1,-
TGCGCCAGCAGCCAAGAAGCTTTAGCGGACTCGCCAGATACGCAGTATTTT,CASSQEALADSPDTQYF,many,TRBV4-3,TRBJ2-3,-
TGTGCCAGCAGTTTAGACGGCGCTCTAGCGTCTCCGCACAATGAGCAGTTCTTC,CASSLDGALASPHNEQFF,-,TRBV12-3/TRBV12-4,TRBJ2-1,-
TGTGCCTGGAGTGTTAGCGGGATTATCGCAGATACGCAGTATTTT,CAWSVSGIIADTQYF,many,TRBV30,TRBJ2-3,TRBD2
TGTGCCAGCAGTTTTATCGGGGAGAATCAGCCCCAGCATTTT,CASSFIGENQPQHF,many,TRBV27,TRBJ1-5,-
TGTGCCAGCTCCCGACAGGAGAATCAGCCCCAGCATTTT,CASSRQENQPQHF,many,TRBV2,TRBJ1-5,-
TGTGCCAGCAGCCGACCGGGACAGTTGGCTGGGGCCAACGTCCTGACTTTC,CASSRPGQLAGANVLTF,many,TRBV21-1,TRBJ2-6,-
TGCAGCGTACACGGGATCTTCTTC,CSVHGIFF,-,TRBV29-1,TRBJ1-2,-
TGTGCCAGCAGCTTAGGGGTCGGAAGCTCCTACAATGAGCAGTTCTTC,CASSLGVGSSYNEQFF,-,TRBV7-9,TRBJ2-1,-